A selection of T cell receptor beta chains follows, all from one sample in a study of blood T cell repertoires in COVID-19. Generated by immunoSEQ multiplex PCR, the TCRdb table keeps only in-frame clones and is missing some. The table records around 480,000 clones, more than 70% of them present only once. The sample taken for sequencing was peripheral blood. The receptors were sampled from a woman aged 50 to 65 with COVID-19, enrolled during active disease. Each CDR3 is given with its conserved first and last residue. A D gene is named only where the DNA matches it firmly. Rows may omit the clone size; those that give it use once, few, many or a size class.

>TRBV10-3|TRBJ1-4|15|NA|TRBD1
TGTGCCATCAGCCCTGACAGGGAAGGGAATGAAAAACTGTTTTTT
CAISPDREGNEKLFF
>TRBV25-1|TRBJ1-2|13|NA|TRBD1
TGTGCCAGCCAGGGACAGCGGATTGGGGGCTACACCTTC
CASQGQRIGGYTF
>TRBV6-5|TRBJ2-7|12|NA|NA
TGTGCCAGCAGTCCACAGGGCGCCGAGCAGTACTTC
CASSPQGAEQYF
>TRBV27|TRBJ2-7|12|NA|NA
TGTGCCACTGCGACAGGAAACTACGAGCAGTACTTC
CATATGNYEQYF
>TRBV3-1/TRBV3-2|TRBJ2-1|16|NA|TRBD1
TGTGCCAGCAGCCTACGCCTTACAGGGGCCTACAATGAGCAGTTCTTC
CASSLRLTGAYNEQFF
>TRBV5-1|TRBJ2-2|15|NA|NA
TGCGCCAGCAGCCCGAGTTTGTTGAACACCGGGGAGCTGTTTTTT
CASSPSLLNTGELFF
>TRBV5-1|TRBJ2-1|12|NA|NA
TGCGCCAGCAGCTCTAGGATCGATGAGCAGTTCTTC
CASSSRIDEQFF
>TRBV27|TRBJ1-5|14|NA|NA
TGTGCCAGCAGTTTAGCAGCTGAGGGTCAGCCCCAGCATTTT
CASSLAAEGQPQHF
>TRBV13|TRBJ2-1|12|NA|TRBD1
TGTGCCAGCGCCCCAGGGGGCAATGAGCAGTTCTTC
CASAPGGNEQFF
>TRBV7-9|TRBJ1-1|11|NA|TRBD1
TGTGCCAGCAGCTCTGACAGGGATGCTTTCTTT
CASSSDRDAFF
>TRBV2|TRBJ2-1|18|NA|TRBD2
TGTGCCAGCAGCCCCGGGGGTAGCGGGGCCCCCTCCTACAATGAGCAGTTCTTC
CASSPGGSGAPSYNEQFF
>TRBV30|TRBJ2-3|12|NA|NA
TGTGCCTGGAGTGATACCGGAGATACGCAGTATTTT
CAWSDTGDTQYF
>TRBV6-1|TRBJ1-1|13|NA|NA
TGTGCCAGCAGTGAGGTAGCGGACACTGAAGCTTTCTTT
CASSEVADTEAFF
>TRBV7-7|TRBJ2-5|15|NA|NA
TGTGCCAGCAGCTTTGTCGTGGGGGGCCAAGAGACCCAGTACTTC
CASSFVVGGQETQYF
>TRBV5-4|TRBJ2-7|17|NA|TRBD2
TGTGCCAGCAGCCGTTTAGCGGGGGGCCGTGTGAGTTACGAGCAGTACTTC
CASSRLAGGRVSYEQYF
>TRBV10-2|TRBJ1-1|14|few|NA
TGCGCCAGCAGTGAGTCGGAGGGTGGCACTGAAGCTTTCTTT
CASSESEGGTEAFF
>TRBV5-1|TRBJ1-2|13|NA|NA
TGCGCCAGCAGCTTGGATTGGGGGCAGGGCTACACCTTC
CASSLDWGQGYTF
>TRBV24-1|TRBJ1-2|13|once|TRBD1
TGTGCCACCAGTGTCGGGACAGGGGACGGCTACACCTTC
CATSVGTGDGYTF
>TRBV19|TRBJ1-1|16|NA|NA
TGTGCCAGTAGTCTTAACCGGCTTACAGGGTGGACTGAAGCTTTCTTT
CASSLNRLTGWTEAFF
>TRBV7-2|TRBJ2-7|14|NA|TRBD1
TGTGCCAGCGCCCTACAGGGGCTCTCCTACGAGCAGTACTTC
CASALQGLSYEQYF
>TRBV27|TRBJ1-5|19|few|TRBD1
TGTGCCAGCAGTTTTTTCCCCCCTCGGACAGGGGTTAGCAATCAGCCCCAGCATTTT
CASSFFPPRTGVSNQPQHF
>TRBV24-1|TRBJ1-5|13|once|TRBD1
TGTGCCACCCAAGGACAGGGCAATCAGCCCCAGCATTTT
CATQGQGNQPQHF
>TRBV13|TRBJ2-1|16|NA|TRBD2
TGTGCCAGCAGCTCACTAGCGGGGTGGGATTACAATGAGCAGTTCTTC
CASSSLAGWDYNEQFF
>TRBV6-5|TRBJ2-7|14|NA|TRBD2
TGTGCCAGCAGCCGACTAGCGGGGTCGGACGAGCAGTACTTC
CASSRLAGSDEQYF
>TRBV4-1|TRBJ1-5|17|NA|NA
TGCGCCAGCAGCCGGGTCCCGGTAGGGGCCTTAGGACAGCCCCAGCATTTT
CASSRVPVGALGQPQHF
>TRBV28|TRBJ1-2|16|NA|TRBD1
TGTGCCAGCAGCCCGACAGGGGGCCGGAGGCGCTATGGCTACACCTTC
CASSPTGGRRRYGYTF
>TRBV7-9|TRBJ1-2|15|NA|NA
TGTGCCAGCAGCTTAGGTTGGCAGGGGAAGGGTGGCTACACCTTC
CASSLGWQGKGGYTF
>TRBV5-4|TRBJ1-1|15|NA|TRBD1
TGTGCCAGCAGCTTGGGACAGGGAGAATTCACTGAAGCTTTCTTT
CASSLGQGEFTEAFF
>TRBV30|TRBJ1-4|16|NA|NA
TGTGCCTGGAGTCCCCGAACGGGGTGGACTAATGAAAAACTGTTTTTT
CAWSPRTGWTNEKLFF
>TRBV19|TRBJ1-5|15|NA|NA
TGTGCCAGTAGTATTGGTACGAGGAGCAATCAGCCCCAGCATTTT
CASSIGTRSNQPQHF
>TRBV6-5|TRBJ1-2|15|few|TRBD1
TGTGCCAGCAGTTACTCAGCAGGGGGTGGATATGGCTACACCTTC
CASSYSAGGGYGYTF